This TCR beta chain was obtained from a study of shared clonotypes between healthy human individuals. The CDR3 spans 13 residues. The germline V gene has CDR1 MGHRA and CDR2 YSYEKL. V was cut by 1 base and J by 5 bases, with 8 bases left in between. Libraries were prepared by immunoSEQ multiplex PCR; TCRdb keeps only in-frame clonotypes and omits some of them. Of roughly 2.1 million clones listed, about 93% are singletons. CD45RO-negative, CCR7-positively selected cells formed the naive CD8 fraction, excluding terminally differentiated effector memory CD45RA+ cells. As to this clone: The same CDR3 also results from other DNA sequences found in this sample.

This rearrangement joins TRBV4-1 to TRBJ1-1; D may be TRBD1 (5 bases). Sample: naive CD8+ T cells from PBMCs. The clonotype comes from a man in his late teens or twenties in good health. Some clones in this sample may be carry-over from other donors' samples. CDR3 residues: CASSQGKGTEAFF. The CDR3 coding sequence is TGCGCCAGCAGCCAAGGGAAGGGGACTGAAGCTTTCTTT.